This T cell receptor beta chain was retrieved from a study of T cell responses to AZD1222 COVID-19 vaccine. Study observations and caveats: Clonal diversity was possibly underestimated, and white British individuals and females predominated among donors.

The germline V gene has CDR1 MNHEY and CDR2 SMNVEV (reference sequence). V was clipped by 2 bases and J by 7 bases; unmatched bases: 12. This CDR3 comprises 17 residues. Note on this clone: What it recognizes is unknown.

The repertoire was sequenced with immunoSEQ multiplex PCR; TCRdb's copy has only in-frame clones and lacks some. The sample has approximately 150,000 clones; over 85% are singletons. This chain joins TRBV27 and TRBJ2-7, with 12 bases aligning to TRBD2. This material consisted of peripheral blood, taken on day 0 of AZD1222 vaccination. The TCR was taken from an adult in good health. The CDR3 region is CASSLRPGLAGPGEQYF. In DNA, the CDR3 is TGTGCCAGCAGTTTAAGACCGGGACTAGCGGGTCCCGGGGAGCAGTACTTC.